This T cell receptor (beta chain) was obtained from a study of blood T cell repertoires in COVID-19. Study as a whole: PBMCs, B-cell-depleted T cells, or T cells provided the cDNA or gDNA that made up the material.

The authors' processing: By means of reference gene primer amplification, nucleated cell counts were estimated. Method: immunoSEQ multiplex PCR; TCRdb's copy keeps in-frame clones and lacks some. That table is the source of V, J and clone size, and D and trimming were worked out from the DNA. The sample shows about 240,000 clones, about nine tenths of them seen only once. CDR3 size: 15 residues. Germline CDR1 reads SGDLS; CDR2 reads YYNGEE. V was pared by 6 bases and J by 4 bases, with 10 bases of the junction left unmatched. The J gene is TRBJ2-3, the V gene TRBV9; 8 bases align to TRBD2. The TCR originated in a man between 60 and 70 years old with acute or convalescent COVID-19. The material sequenced was peripheral blood. CDR3 coding DNA: TGTGCCAGCACCCAACACGGGAGGGTTGCAGATACGCAGTATTTT. Residues: CASTQHGRVADTQYF. The entire variable domain, with the rest obtained from reference TRBV9 and TRBJ2-3, is as follows: DSGVTQTPKHLITATGQRVTLRCSPRSGDLSVYWYQQSLDQGLQFLIQYYNGEERAKGNILERFSAQQFPDLHSELNLSSLELGDSALYFCASTQHGRVADTQYFGPGTRLTVL.